The present entry profiles one T cell receptor (beta chain) with its context. What antigen it recognizes has not been identified. No per-base quality is available; no much larger clone lies one base away. The immunoSEQ Assay, a bias-controlled multiplex PCR, was used to amplify TCRbeta CDR3 regions from genomic DNA. The published analysis was carried out like this. Within the assay, amplification of reference gene primers was used to estimate how many nucleated cells each sample contained. Sequence reads were collapsed and filtered to measure the absolute abundance of every unique TCRbeta CDR3 rearrangement. For each sample, productive Simpson clonality was calculated by taking the square root of Simpson's diversity index across productive rearrangements. Entries here come from immuneACCESS through TCRdb and include only in-frame sequences with V and J called. Some clones fail to appear in such tables; in the studies checked, an unresolved V gene covers under half of the shortfall, and the cause of the remainder is unknown. The V and J calls and the clone size are those of that table, but D and trimming were determined from the DNA. The sample contains roughly 52,000 clones, roughly 82% of them found a single time. The biggest ten clones account for approximately 23% of the sample.

The data were taken from a study of blood T cell repertoires in COVID-19 (dated by TCRdb to 2020 to 2021). The study in broad terms: Samples from collaborators originated in the United States, Italy and Spain and spanned both the acute and convalescent phases of COVID-19. The prospective study material was composed of cDNA or gDNA derived from T cells, B-cell-depleted T cells, or PBMCs. Deeply sampled blood TCRbeta repertoires from subjects exposed to, actively infected with, or recovered from COVID-19 were included in the dataset. A freely available public database, intended as a resource for researchers studying the immune response to SARS-CoV-2, is where the repertoires were released. The samples were drawn from the first 160 participants of the ongoing ImmuneRACE study and from 950 to 1,500 subjects provided by 6 global collaborators. The sample metadata nearly always contained a de-identified subject ID, COVID-19 status, age in years and sex. HLA class I and class II types, where available, came from metadata supplied by the sample provider rather than from assay-based typing.

V ends up 0 bases short and J 9 bases short, with an unmatched junction base count of 2. The CDR3 runs 13 residues from the cysteine to the phenylalanine. Only the CDR3 DNA is retained, 39 bases long and in frame from the first base. CDR1 and CDR2 (SGHRS, YFSETQ) derive from the germline V gene. General findings and caveats noted by the study authors: How much clinical and demographic metadata was included differed by source and by participant, and the metadata was provided uncurated.

Each collaborating institution followed its own protocols to collect whole blood in K2EDTA tubes. Collaborator samples were shipped for TCRbeta analysis as frozen whole blood, isolated PBMCs, or DNA extracted from either sample type. Specimen: peripheral blood. The clonotype comes from a woman older than 75 with acute or convalescent COVID-19. In this chain, TRBV5-1 is recombined with TRBJ1-5; a stretch of 8 junction bases matches TRBD1. CDR3 loop: CASSLGQGPPQHF. The bases read TGCGCCAGCAGCTTGGGACAGGGGCCGCCCCAGCATTTT.